A single sample gave rise to the 6 T cell receptor beta chains below, sequenced in a study of T-cell reconstitution after alpha-beta-depleted transplantation in children. Researchers prepared the TCRbeta library using unique molecular identifiers, the study reports. TCRdb reprocessed the PCR reads with MiXCR, giving one entry per CDR3 protein. Of 200,000 to 300,000 distinct CDR3 sequences in the sample, 12% were seen once. The input for sequencing was PBMCs from the stem cell graft donor, taken from the stem cell graft. The receptors shown here come from a human donor who donated a stem cell graft to a child with acute lymphoblastic leukemia.

The sample holds a few counts of this clonotype. The genes are TRBV5-6 and TRBJ2-7; TRBD2 agrees at 13 bases. Germline V gene data show CDR1 as SGHDT and CDR2 as YYEEEE. The CDR3 is 14 amino acids. The ends lost 5 bases at V and 3 bases at J; junction bases unmatched: 2. The CDR3 region has the DNA TGTGCCAGCAGGCGGACTAGCGGGGGCTACGAGCAGTACTTC. Amino acid sequence: CASRRTSGGYEQYF. Drawing the rest from reference TRBV5-6 and TRBJ2-7, the complete variable domain is DAGVTQSPTHLIKTRGQQVTLRCSPKSGHDTVSWYQQALGQGPQFIFQYYEEEERQRGNFPDRFSGHQFPNYSSELNVNALLLGDSALYLCASRRTSGGYEQYFGPGTRLTVT.

Ten or more counts support this clonotype. This rearrangement joins TRBV27 to TRBJ2-1; unclear D gene. This CDR3 has 14 amino acids. Trimming shortened V by 5 bases and J by 10 bases, and 18 bases separated the two germline ends. Per germline, CDR1 MNHEY and CDR2 SMNVEV (reference sequence). DNA for the CDR3: TGTGCCAGCAGTACACGACTGACGCAGCTAGAGCAGTTCTTC. Its translation: CASSTRLTQLEQFF.

This clonotype was recorded many times. The chain couples TRBV6-5 to TRBJ2-4; D perhaps matches TRBD1 (5 bases). Trimming removed 2 bases at V and 2 bases at J, with 10 bases between. The CDR3 contains 15 residues. Germline V lookup: CDR1 MNHEY, CDR2 SVGAGI. CDR3 coding DNA: TGTGCCAGCAGTTACGGTACGGACACCAAAAACATTCAGTACTTC. Protein product: CASSYGTDTKNIQYF.

This clonotype was counted many times. This chain joins TRBV3-1 and TRBJ1-2; D unclear. The V and J ends lost 1 base and 4 bases respectively, with 16 bases between them. CDR1 and CDR2 from the germline V gene are LGHDT and YNNKEL (reference sequence). CDR3 length: 16 amino acids. The DNA of the CDR3 is TGTGCCAGCAGCCAAGGATTGAGAGGAAGGATCTATGGCTACACCTTC. Its protein product is CASSQGLRGRIYGYTF.

This clonotype was detected ten times or more. V is TRBV20-1 and J is TRBJ2-1; D is unresolved. The CDR3 is 10 residues long. The V and J ends lost 6 bases and 12 bases respectively, with 12 bases between them. CDR1 DFQATT and CDR2 SNEGSKA come from the germline V gene (reference sequence). The CDR3 sequence: CSAESWAQFF. CDR3 in DNA: TGCAGTGCCGAGTCCTGGGCGCAGTTCTTC.

The chain uses TRBV14 and TRBJ2-1; 7 bases are a match to TRBD1. This CDR3 is 14 amino acids long. Trimming cost V 4 bases and J 7 bases; bases outside gene matches: 7. Germline V gene sequence: CDR1 SGHDN, CDR2 FVKESK. The CDR3 coding sequence is TGTGCCAGCAGCCCCCGGACAGGCCCTAATGAGCAGTTCTTC. This gives the protein CASSPRTGPNEQFF.